Shown below are 6 T cell receptor beta chains from a single sample sequenced in a study of CD4 T cells in relation to SARS-CoV-2 and coronaviruses. The method was immunoSEQ multiplex PCR; TCRdb's version includes in-frame clones alone and lacks a portion of them. The sample consists of tens of thousands of clones, over 75% of them appearing once. The antigens of these receptors remain unknown. The unexposed donors gave CD4+ T cells in about 2010-2019, prior to COVID-19. After about 10 days of culture, CD4+ T cells were isolated. The sample was CD4+ T cells from PBMCs, cultured in vitro. These receptor sequences come from a human donor in good health.

CDR3 region: CASSLWDRGLEQYF. The CDR3 DNA follows: TGTGCCAGCTCCCTTTGGGACAGGGGGCTCGAGCAGTACTTC. The genes are TRBV6-6 and TRBJ2-7, with 12 bases aligning to TRBD1. From germline, CDR1 is MNHNY and CDR2 SVGAGI (reference sequence). After removal of 8 bases from V and 6 bases from J, the junction contained 8 bases not matched to a gene. This CDR3 has 14 residues.

The gene calls are TRBV19 and TRBJ1-3; TRBD1 matches 7 bases. The CDR3 runs 15 residues. Germline V gene sequence: CDR1 LNHDA, CDR2 SQIVND (reference sequence). J gave up 3 bases and V 6 bases, and 8 bases lay outside the gene matches. CDR3 in DNA: TGTGCCAGTAGGAAAACAGGGGTCGGTGGAAACACCATATATTTT. Protein product: CASRKTGVGGNTIYF.

The V gene is TRBV1, the J gene TRBJ2-3. TRBV1 is described as a pseudogene. This CDR3 spans 18 amino acids. For the CDR3, the DNA is TGCACCAGCAGCCTCAATGGCTATCTTGGGTCTAGCACAGATACGCAGTATTTT. This sequence encodes CTSSLNGYLGSSTDTQYF.

The chain uses TRBV9 and TRBJ2-1, with a possible D match to TRBD1 (6 bases). Trimming removed 0 bases at V and 3 bases at J, with 16 bases between. Germline V lookup: CDR1 SGDLS, CDR2 YYNGEE. The CDR3 spans 17 residues. The DNA for the CDR3 is TGTGCCAGCAGCGTAGGATTTAGACAGGTGGGCTACAATGAGCAGTTCTTC. Translated, it gives CASSVGFRQVGYNEQFF.

This chain uses TRBV2 with TRBJ1-4; a weak D match, TRBD1 (5 bases). Between the trimmed V and J ends, which lost 6 bases and 8 bases, there was a span of 16 bases. Germline V CDR1 and CDR2: SNHLY, FYNNEI. The CDR3 has 14 residues. CDR3 loop: CASRQGLGGEKLFF. CDR3 sequence (DNA): TGTGCCAGCAGGCAGGGTTTAGGTGGCGAAAAACTGTTTTTT. Full variable domain (remainder filled in from reference TRBV2 and TRBJ1-4): EPEVTQTPSHQVTQMGQEVILRCVPISNHLYFYWYRQILGQKVEFLVSFYNNEISEKSEIFDDQFSVERPDGSNFTLKIRSTKLEDSAMYFCASRQGLGGEKLFFGSGTQLSVL.

This sequence joins TRBV11-2 and TRBJ1-1, with 8 nucleotides matching TRBD1. V gave up 5 bases and J gave up 6 bases; unmatched junction bases: 11. From germline, CDR1 is SGHAT and CDR2 FQNNGV. The CDR3 is 15 amino acids. The CDR3 sequence: CASSRTGQGGAEAFF. The CDR3 region has the DNA TGTGCCAGCAGCCGGACCGGACAGGGTGGGGCTGAAGCTTTCTTT.